This T cell receptor (beta chain) came from a study of Graves' ophthalmopathy and Graves' hyperthyroidism. Turning to the study itself: No progression to ophthalmopathy over 18 months defined stable hyperthyroidism. General study results and limits: Discrimination between ophthalmopathy and stable hyperthyroidism by a 13-signature model showed about 89% sensitivity and about 84% specificity. In blood, most expanded thyroid clonotypes above 0.001 frequency were also detected.

V lost 5 bases to trimming and J lost 3 bases, with 16 bases between them. This CDR3 has 16 amino acids. The germline CDR1 and CDR2 sequences are ENHRY and SYGVKD. In the case of this clonotype: The antigen is not known.

The diagnosis combined clinical symptoms, thyroxine, TRAb, thyroid ultrasound and orbital computed tomography scans. As the template, RNA transcripts were used to amplify TCR beta CDR3 regions. Investigators did first-round RT-PCR with HTBI primers, then second-round multiplex PCR. TCRdb re-called the multiplex PCR reads through MiXCR, storing one row per CDR3 protein. The sample has 1 million to 1.3 million distinct CDR3 sequences, less than 45% seen once. This TCR was recovered from an adult man with Graves' hyperthyroidism. The chain employs TRBV10-3 and TRBJ1-4; D is unresolved. Sample: peripheral blood or thyroid tissue (not recorded which). The CDR3 here is CAISSSWWASNEKLFF. In DNA, the CDR3 is TGTGCCATCAGTTCCTCATGGTGGGCCTCTAATGAAAAACTGTTTTTT.